The 28 T cell receptor beta chains below were found in one sample sequenced in a study of T cells in women clearing cervical HPV infection. Data came from immunoSEQ multiplex PCR; TCRdb stores just in-frame clones and leaves some out. The sample's table shows about 14,000 clones. The specimen sequenced was blood buffy coat. The origin of the receptors is a woman aged 18 to 75 with a cervical HPV16 infection that either progressed to CIN3+ or cleared (not recorded which).

On this clone: Coverage ceases 3 residues before the CDR3 finishes, and the germline J gene fills in the end. V is TRBV7-6 and J is TRBJ2-7, with TRBD1 identical over 9 bases. Germline CDR1 and CDR2: SGHVS and FNYEAQ. The trim removed 4 bases at V and 6 bases at J, leaving 10 bases unmatched. CDR3 length equals 15 residues. CDR3: CASSSRQGVTSEQYF. The DNA read from the CDR3 is TGTGCCAGCAGCTCGAGACAGGGGGTTACTTCCGAG. Full variable domain (missing parts from reference TRBV7-6 and TRBJ2-7): GAGVSQSPRYKVTKRGQDVALRCDPISGHVSLYWYRQALGQGPEFLTYFNYEAQQDKSGLPNDRFSAERPEGSISTLTIQRTEQRDSAMYRCASSSRQGVTSEQYFGPGTRLTVT.

As regards this clone: The CDR3 extends 3 residues past the end of the read, so its final part is completed from the germline J gene. The rearrangement uses TRBV7-2 and TRBJ1-2, with 7 positions matching TRBD1. The CDR3 has 13 amino acids. Germline-derived CDR1 and CDR2 are SGHTA and FQGNSA. CDR3 region: CASSLEGGGGYTF. The part of the CDR3 DNA that was read is TGTGCCAGCAGCTTAGAAGGGGGCGGCGGC. The variable domain in full, with the rest retrieved from reference TRBV7-2 and TRBJ1-2, is GAGVSQSPSNKVTEKGKDVELRCDPISGHTALYWYRQSLGQGLEFLIYFQGNSAPDKSGLPSDRFSAERTGGSVSTLTIQRTQQEDSAVYLCASSLEGGGGYTFGSGTRLTVV.

For this clone: The read ends 3 residues shy of where the CDR3 ends; the end is completed using the germline J gene. V is TRBV6-2 or TRBV6-3 and J is TRBJ2-3, with 10 bases identical to TRBD1. This CDR3 is 14 amino acids long. The V gene's germline CDR1 is MNHEY and CDR2 SVGEGT. CDR3 bases read: TGTGCCAGCAGTCCGGGACAGGGGACGGAGACG. Protein: CASSPGQGTET. Given in full, the CDR3 is CASSPGQGTETQYF.

CDR3 bases read: TGTGCCAGCAGTGGGGCAAACATT. This codes for CASSGANI. The whole CDR3 reads CASSGANIQYF. The chain has TRBV2 and TRBJ2-4; no clear D. The read terminates 3 residues ahead of where the CDR3 ends, so the germline J gene completes it. This CDR3 is 11 amino acids long. From germline, CDR1 is SNHLY and CDR2 FYNNEI. The germline V and J ends were trimmed by 4 bases and 6 bases, with 4 bases remaining between them.

Regarding this clone: Sequencing ends 3 residues short of the CDR3 end; the germline J gene provides the rest. The J gene is TRBJ2-3, the V gene TRBV7-7; 10 bases are a match to TRBD2. Germline CDR1 and CDR2: SSHAT and FNYEAQ (reference sequence). This CDR3 contains 16 residues. Partial CDR3 DNA: TGTGCCAGCAGCAAGATAGCGGGGGGACTTGCGGAGACG. This gives the protein CASSKIAGGLAET. The whole CDR3 region reads CASSKIAGGLAETQYF.

As regards this clone: The read falls 3 residues short of the CDR3 end, and the missing part is taken from the germline J gene. V gene TRBV14 combines with J gene TRBJ2-5; maybe TRBD2 (6 bases). V lost 2 bases and J lost 5, with 15 bases in between. This CDR3 has 15 amino acids. Germline V gives CDR1 SGHDN, CDR2 FVKESK. CDR3 DNA (partial): TGTGCCAGCAGCCAATGGGGCGGAGGGCAGGAGACC. As protein: CASSQWGGGQET. The entire CDR3 protein is CASSQWGGGQETQYF. The entire variable domain, with the rest obtained from reference TRBV14 and TRBJ2-5, is as follows: EAGVTQFPSHSVIEKGQTVTLRCDPISGHDNLYWYRRVMGKEIKFLLHFVKESKQDESGMPNNRFLAERTGGTYSTLKVQPAELEDSGVYFCASSQWGGGQETQYFGPGTRLLVL.

On this clone: The read gets to within 3 residues of the CDR3 end, and the germline J gene fills in the rest. The V gene is TRBV6-2 or TRBV6-3, the J gene TRBJ1-2, with D possibly matching TRBD1 (6 bases). Germline loops: CDR1 MNHEY, CDR2 SVGEGT. V gave up 0 bases and J gave up 1 base, with 9 bases separating them. CDR3 length equals 15 residues. CDR3 amino acids: CASSYSTGFNYGYTF. CDR3 bases read: TGTGCCAGCAGTTACTCAACAGGGTTTAACTATGGC.

This clone is medium-sized by frequency. The CDR3 extends 3 residues past the end of the read, so its final part is completed from the germline J gene. The chain employs TRBV18 and TRBJ2-1, with 12 bases aligning to TRBD2. CDR3 size: 15 residues. CDR1 KGHSH and CDR2 LQKENI come from the germline V gene. The ends lost 4 bases at V and 8 bases at J; junction bases unmatched: 6. The DNA read from the CDR3 is TGTGCCAGCTCACGGTCTAGCGGGAGGGCCGATGAG. Translation: CASSRSSGRADE. The entire CDR3 reads CASSRSSGRADEQFF.

A word on this clone: Coverage ceases 3 residues before the CDR3 finishes, and the germline J gene fills in the end. This sequence joins TRBV5-5 and TRBJ1-2; 7 bases are shared with TRBD1. CDR1 and CDR2 (germline): SGHKS, YYEKEE (reference sequence). The CDR3 totals 13 residues. The sequenced CDR3 bases are TGTGCCAGCAGCCCGATGACAGGGCAGGGC. Translated: CASSPMTGQG. The whole CDR3 protein is CASSPMTGQGYTF.

Remarks on this clone: The CDR3 end is not reached by the read, which stops 3 residues before it; the germline J gene fills it in. The V gene is TRBV6-2 or TRBV6-3, the J gene TRBJ2-2; the match to TRBD2 covers 9 bases. CDR1 and CDR2 (germline): MNHEY, SVGEGT. The CDR3 extends over 17 amino acids. The V gene end was trimmed by 3 bases and the J gene end by 1 base; junction bases not matched to a gene: 6. The covered CDR3 bases are TGTGCCAGCAGTTATCCCCCAGCGGGGGGGAACACCGGGGAG. Its translation is CASSYPPAGGNTGE. In full, the CDR3 reads CASSYPPAGGNTGELFF.

Points on this clone: Coverage ceases 3 residues before the CDR3 finishes, and the germline J gene fills in the end. The rearrangement joins TRBV5-1 to TRBJ2-2; a possible D gene is TRBD1 (6 bases). Germline lookup yields CDR1 SGHRS and CDR2 YFSETQ. This CDR3 has 15 residues. The CDR3: CANVNRESGANVLFF. The CDR3 bases that were read are TGCGCCAACGTAAACAGGGAATCTGGGGCCAACGTG.

In the case of this clone: From the germline J gene comes the end of the CDR3, since the read stops 3 residues before it. The chain is built from TRBV20-1 and TRBJ2-7; the match to TRBD1 covers 7 bases. CDR1 is DFQATT, CDR2 SNEGSKA, per germline (reference sequence). This CDR3 spans 15 amino acids. With V trimmed by 4 bases and J by 2 bases, 11 bases remained unmatched. Incomplete CDR3 DNA: TGCAGTGCTAAGAAACCGACAGGGTTACCCTACGAG. It specifies CSAKKPTGLPYE. The full-length CDR3 reads as CSAKKPTGLPYEQYF.

Here the CDR3 reads CASSQSQTGFSSYDYTF. CDR3 DNA (partial): TGTGCCAGCTCACAAAGTCAAACAGGGTTCAGCTCCTACGAC. The J gene is TRBJ1-2, the V gene TRBV18; a weak D match, TRBD1 (6 bases). Coverage ceases 3 residues before the CDR3 finishes, and the germline J gene fills in the end. Germline CDR1 KGHSH, CDR2 LQKENI. The CDR3 is made up of 17 amino acids.

Details on this clone: The CDR3 end is not reached by the read, which stops 3 residues before it; the germline J gene fills it in. The V and J genes are TRBV2 and TRBJ2-1; 13 bases are a match to TRBD2. Germline loops: CDR1 SNHLY, CDR2 FYNNEI. Germline trimming cut 6 bases from V and 8 bases from J; bases unmatched to any gene: 7. The CDR3 covers 15 residues. CDR3 protein: CASRRTSGSHYEQFF. The CDR3 bases that were read are TGTGCCAGCAGGAGGACTAGCGGGAGTCATTATGAG.

Regarding this clone: The CDR3 goes on 3 residues after the read ends, and that part is filled in from the germline J gene. The V call is TRBV2, the J call TRBJ1-2; 10 nucleotides match TRBD1. The germline V gene encodes CDR1 SNHLY and CDR2 FYNNEI. This CDR3 has 15 amino acids. V lost 6 bases to trimming and J lost 5 bases; unmatched junction nucleotides: 9. Here the CDR3 reads CASRGTGAGRYGYTF. CDR3 DNA (partial): TGTGCCAGCAGGGGGACAGGGGCAGGTCGGTATGGC.

With regard to this clone: Coverage ceases 3 residues before the CDR3 finishes, and the germline J gene fills in the end. This sequence joins TRBV13 and TRBJ1-4, with unresolved D. There are 16 residues in the CDR3. The V end lost 6 bases, the J end lost 7 bases, and 21 bases lay between the germline ends. Germline V gene data show CDR1 as PRHDT and CDR2 as FYEKMQ (reference sequence). The CDR3 bases that were read are TGTGCCAGCAGTAAAAGATTTTCCGCCGGTGGTGAAAAA. The encoded protein is CASSKRFSAGGEK. The whole CDR3 is CASSKRFSAGGEKLFF.

Regarding this clone: The CDR3 end lies 3 residues beyond the end of the read and is filled in from the germline J gene. This sequence joins TRBV11-3 and TRBJ1-4; maybe TRBD1 (5 bases). V shed 5 bases and J shed 0 bases, with 10 bases lying between them. The CDR3 is 15 residues long. Germline loops: CDR1 SGHNT, CDR2 YENEEA. CDR3 bases read: TGTGCCAGCAGCGCGGGGGGTTCAACTAATGAAAAA. This gives the protein CASSAGGSTNEK. The entire CDR3 reads CASSAGGSTNEKLFF.

About this clone: The missing CDR3 end, 3 residues past where the read stops, is filled in from the germline J gene. This sequence joins TRBV6-1 and TRBJ2-3; TRBD2 matches 10 bases. The length of the CDR3 is 16 residues. Germline assignment: CDR1 MNHNS and CDR2 SASEGT. Trimming at V came to 2 bases and at J to 5 bases, leaving 7 bases not matched to a gene. The CDR3 sequence is CASSESPSGGGDTQYF. The covered CDR3 bases are TGTGCCAGCAGTGAAAGCCCTAGCGGGGGAGGAGATACG.

Turning to this clone: The read is 3 residues too short to cover the CDR3 end, so that end is filled in from the germline J gene. The rearrangement links TRBV5-5 to TRBJ1-5; tentatively, D is TRBD1 (6 bases). Trimming left V 3 bases short and J 2 bases short, with 12 bases between. This CDR3 region has 15 residues. Germline CDR1 SGHKS, CDR2 YYEKEE (reference sequence). The covered CDR3 bases are TGTGCCAGCAGCTCACGGGGGGCCGGCAATCAGCCC. Protein sequence: CASSSRGAGNQP. The whole CDR3 sequence reads CASSSRGAGNQPQHF.

On this clone: With the read ending 3 residues before the CDR3 end, the germline J gene is used to fill in that end. J is TRBJ2-2 and V is TRBV20-1; TRBD1 agrees at 9 bases. Germline V lookup: CDR1 DFQATT, CDR2 SNEGSKA (reference sequence). The CDR3 length is 15 residues. The CDR3: CSARTGTGFWSPLFF. The sequenced part of the CDR3 DNA is TGCAGTGCTAGAACCGGGACAGGGTTTTGGTCACCG.

Notes on this clone: From the germline J gene comes the end of the CDR3, since the read stops 3 residues before it. V usage is TRBV2 and J usage is TRBJ2-3, with D possibly being TRBD2 (5 bases). The CDR3 has 15 residues. V shed 0 bases and J shed 1 base, with 8 bases lying between them. Germline assignment: CDR1 SNHLY and CDR2 FYNNEI. The sequenced CDR3 bases are TGTGCCAGCAGTGAAGCGCGGGCAGGCACAGATACG. Residues: CASSEARAGTDT. The CDR3 in full is CASSEARAGTDTQYF.

A remark on this clone: The read gets to within 3 residues of the CDR3 end, and the germline J gene fills in the rest. This sequence joins TRBV4-1 and TRBJ2-7; 9 bases agree with TRBD2. The CDR3 sequence is 13 residues long. The J segment lost 4 bases and the V segment lost 6 bases, leaving 4 bases of the junction unmatched. The germline gives CDR1 MGHRA, CDR2 YSYEKL. CDR3 bases read: TGCGCCAGCAGTGCAGCGGGGGGATACGAG. Its translation is CASSAAGGYE. The CDR3 reads in full as CASSAAGGYEQYF.

CDR3 sequence reads: CASSILIFGTAKNSEGTEAFF. The sequenced CDR3 bases are TGTGCCAGTAGTATATTGATTTTCGGGACAGCAAAAAATTCAGAGGGCACTGAA. The chain is built from TRBV19 and TRBJ1-1; 7 nucleotides line up with TRBD1. The missing CDR3 end, 3 residues past where the read stops, is filled in from the germline J gene. Germline CDR1 reads LNHDA; CDR2 reads SQIVND (reference sequence). With V trimmed by 2 bases and J by 4 bases, 25 bases remained unmatched. The CDR3 extends over 21 amino acids.

Concerning this clone: Read data end 3 residues before the CDR3 end; the end is taken from the germline J gene. The chain joins TRBV2 to TRBJ2-3; no clear D gene. Trimming shortened V by 6 bases and J by 4 bases, and 5 bases separated the two germline ends. The germline V gene has CDR1 SNHLY and CDR2 FYNNEI. The CDR3 covers 11 residues. CDR3 bases read: TGTGCCAGCAGGTATTCAGATACG. Protein sequence: CASRYSDT. The entire CDR3 reads CASRYSDTQYF.

Comments on this clone: The read comes to an end 3 residues before the CDR3 does, leaving the germline J gene to fill in the end. The chain carries TRBV6-4 and TRBJ1-4, with a possible D match to TRBD1 (6 bases). The length of the CDR3 is 15 residues. Germline V CDR1 and CDR2: MRHNA, SNTAGT. V shed 3 bases and J shed 3 bases, with 11 bases lying between them. CDR3 protein: CASSENGQPNEKLFF. The sequenced part of the CDR3 DNA is TGTGCCAGCAGTGAAAACGGACAGCCTAATGAAAAA.

In regard to this clone: Read data end 3 residues before the CDR3 end; the end is taken from the germline J gene. The chain has TRBV7-2 and TRBJ2-1; D unclear. Germline CDR1 reads SGHTA; CDR2 reads FQGNSA. Trimming pared 2 bases from V and 8 bases from J, leaving 7 bases between. The CDR3 length is 12 residues. CDR3 DNA, as far as it was read: TGTGCCAGCAGCTTACCCACTGATGAG. Translated, it gives CASSLPTDE. The complete CDR3 protein is CASSLPTDEQFF.

Note on this clone: The missing CDR3 end, 3 residues past where the read stops, is filled in from the germline J gene. The chain recombines TRBV20-1 with TRBJ1-5, with D tentatively TRBD1 (5 bases). Trimming took 3 bases from V and 4 from J, leaving 22 bases between them. Germline assignment: CDR1 DFQATT and CDR2 SNEGSKA (reference sequence). This CDR3 is built from 17 residues. CDR3 DNA (partial): TGCAGTGCTAGTTCTCTCATTGGGGGACTGGGGAATCAGCCC. Amino acid sequence: CSASSLIGGLGNQP. In full, the CDR3 is CSASSLIGGLGNQPQHF.

For this clone: The CDR3 extends 3 residues past the end of the read, so its final part is completed from the germline J gene. This chain links TRBV7-8 with TRBJ2-1; 13 nucleotides agree with TRBD2. There are 16 residues in the CDR3. Germline assignment: CDR1 SGHVS and CDR2 FQNEAQ. Trimming cost V 4 bases and J 6 bases; bases outside gene matches: 6. The DNA read from the CDR3 is TGTGCCAGCAGCTCCTGGACTAGCGGGAGATTCAATGAG. Amino acid sequence: CASSSWTSGRFNE. The whole CDR3 reads CASSSWTSGRFNEQFF.